A single sample is the source of the 17 T cell receptor beta chains below, sequenced in a study of CD8+ T cells in alopecia areata listed by TCRdb under 2018. For five biomarker-study patients, CD4+ cells were further sorted into CD25+CD127- cells. Library preparation employed the immunoSEQ multiplex PCR assay. For TCR sequencing, RNA was extracted from every sample and reverse transcribed into cDNA to serve as template. TCRdb took over this immuneACCESS table, retaining in-frame rearrangements with V and J assigned. Such tables are incomplete; in checked studies, under half of the missing clones stem from an unresolved V gene, and the remainder is unexplained. Counted in this sample were roughly 20,000 clones; around 62% of them appeared once. The top ten clonotypes cover 3.5% to 5.5% of the sample. Sequencing was done on a sample of CD4+ Tregs sorted from blood. The receptor set was obtained from a human donor with alopecia areata.

The rearrangement links TRBV2 to TRBJ2-3; D perhaps matches TRBD2 (5 bases). Trimming took off 7 bases at V and 2 bases at J, with 7 bases between the two ends. The CDR3 length is 12 residues. In germline, CDR1 is SNHLY, CDR2 FYNNEI. This CDR3 reads CASTRDTDTQYF. In DNA, the CDR3 is TGTGCCAGCACCCGGGACACAGATACGCAGTATTTT.

The V gene is TRBV6-5, the J gene TRBJ1-5; 9 bases are shared with TRBD1. Losses at the gene ends were 6 bases for V and 2 bases for J; bases not matched to a gene: 2. Germline CDR1 MNHEY, CDR2 SVGAGI. The CDR3 length is 14 residues. The CDR3 spells CASSRTGGNQPQHF. The CDR3 bases are TGTGCCAGCAGCCGGACAGGGGGCAATCAGCCCCAGCATTTT.

This clone was picked up a small number of times. The chain has TRBV15 and TRBJ1-3; maybe TRBD1 (6 bases). In germline, CDR1 is LNHNV, CDR2 YYDKDF (reference sequence). The CDR3 totals 16 residues. V lost 0 bases and J 2 bases, leaving 11 bases between the germline ends. CDR3 sequence: CATSRERDTAGNTIYF. The CDR3 DNA sequence: TGTGCCACCAGCAGAGAACGGGACACGGCTGGAAACACCATATATTTT.

This chain uses TRBV7-2 with TRBJ1-2; 8 nucleotides agree with TRBD1. The CDR3 length is 14 residues. V shed 8 bases, J shed 4 bases, and the junction held 9 bases outside the gene matches. Germline V lookup: CDR1 SGHTA, CDR2 FQGNSA. CDR3 bases: TGTGCCAGCCAAATGGGCGACAGGGGCTATGGCTACACCTTC. This encodes CASQMGDRGYGYTF.

This clone was recorded a few times. CDR3 nucleotides: TGTGCCAGCAGCCCGAGGTCAGGGGCGGCCGGGGAGCTGTTTTTT. Translation gives CASSPRSGAAGELFF. This chain joins TRBV7-3 and TRBJ2-2, with D perhaps matching TRBD1 (6 bases). The CDR3 has 15 residues. The germline V gene has CDR1 SGHTA and CDR2 FQGTGA. With 5 bases removed from V and 6 bases from J, the gap between germline ends came to 16 bases. The complete variable domain, with remaining parts taken from reference TRBV7-3 and TRBJ2-2, reads GAGVSQTPSNKVTEKGKYVELRCDPISGHTALYWYRQSLGQGPEFLIYFQGTGAADDSGLPNDRFFAVRPEGSVSTLKIQRTERGDSAVYLCASSPRSGAAGELFFGEGSRLTVL.

The chain is built from TRBV9 and TRBJ2-3; D uncertain. This CDR3 has 15 residues. Trimming removed 4 bases from V and 2 bases from J, with 14 bases in between. Germline V gene sequence: CDR1 SGDLS, CDR2 YYNGEE. Here the CDR3 reads CASSLDSYPTDTQYF. In DNA, the CDR3 is TGTGCCAGCAGCCTCGACTCGTATCCCACAGATACGCAGTATTTT.

The chain is built from TRBV14 and TRBJ1-6, with D perhaps matching TRBD1 (6 bases). Per germline, CDR1 SGHDN and CDR2 FVKESK. Trimming left V 2 bases short and J 7 bases short, with 12 bases between. The CDR3 runs to 15 residues. The CDR3 region is CASSQRDRRNSPLHF. CDR3 coding DNA: TGTGCCAGCAGCCAACGTGACAGGAGAAATTCACCCCTCCACTTT.

This chain uses TRBV6-6 with TRBJ1-1; D unresolved. The CDR3 is 14 residues long. Trimming pared 10 bases from V and 1 base from J, leaving 16 bases between. Germline values: CDR1 MNHNY, CDR2 SVGAGI (reference sequence). The CDR3 region is CAIWTPSRNTEAFF. In DNA, the CDR3 is TGTGCCATCTGGACCCCTAGCAGGAACACTGAAGCTTTCTTT.

This chain uses TRBV4-3 with TRBJ2-7; D ambiguous. This CDR3 region has 13 residues. Trimming pared 4 bases from V and 6 bases from J, leaving 13 bases between. Looked up from germline, CDR1 is LGHNA and CDR2 is YSLEER. CDR3 sequence reads: CASSRQAGSEQYF. The DNA for the CDR3 is TGCGCCAGCAGCCGCCAGGCCGGCAGCGAGCAGTACTTC.

J is TRBJ2-5 and V is TRBV2; D could derive from TRBD1 or TRBD2 (5 bases each). The J call may be wrong; the DNA end is better matched by TRBJ2-7. The CDR3 is 13 amino acids. Germline CDR1 SNHLY, CDR2 FYNNEI. In DNA, the CDR3 is TGTGCCAGCAGTGGGGACGGGTTCTACGAGCAGTACTTC. It translates to CASSGDGFYEQYF.

The chain links TRBV11-3 to TRBJ2-3; the D is unclear. CDR1 is SGHNT, CDR2 YENEEA, per germline. Between the trimmed V and J ends, which lost 1 base and 2 bases, there was a span of 16 bases. The CDR3 length is 17 residues. The CDR3 bases are TGTGCCAGCAGCTTAGCAATCTTCGGAAGCGACACAGATACGCAGTATTTT. Protein product: CASSLAIFGSDTDTQYF.

The CDR3 DNA reads as TGCGCCAGCTCTTTGGACAGGGGGCAAGAGACCCAGTACTTC. Amino acids: CASSLDRGQETQYF. The chain carries TRBV23-1 and TRBJ2-5; TRBD1 matches at 10 bases. TRBV23-1 is an ORF, with its function uncertain. The junction had 5 bases not matched to a gene; V was cut back by 8 bases and J by 2 bases. The CDR3 loop spans 14 amino acids.

V usage is TRBV29-1 and J usage is TRBJ2-5; D may match TRBD1 or TRBD2 (5 bases each). The ends were cut back, 6 bases at V and 4 bases at J, with 15 bases in the middle. Germline-derived CDR1 and CDR2 are SQVTM and ANQGSEA. The CDR3 totals 13 residues. CDR3 coding DNA: TGCAGCGTGTTGCGGGCTGGGGCAGAGACCCAGTACTTC. Translation gives CSVLRAGAETQYF. Complete variable domain (other parts from reference TRBV29-1 and TRBJ2-5): SAVISQKPSRDICQRGTSLTIQCQVDSQVTMMFWYRQQPGQSLTLIATANQGSEATYESGFVIDKFPISRPNLTFSTLTVSNMSPEDSSIYLCSVLRAGAETQYFGPGTRLLVL.

The rearrangement links TRBV6-1 to TRBJ2-1; 13 bases agree with TRBD2. Germline CDR1 reads MNHNS; CDR2 reads SASEGT. After removal of 7 bases from V and 10 bases from J, the junction contained 10 bases not matched to a gene. This CDR3 has 15 amino acids. CDR3: CASIYPGLAGQEQFF. The CDR3 DNA sequence: TGTGCCAGCATTTATCCGGGACTAGCGGGACAGGAGCAGTTCTTC.

The CDR3 coding sequence is TGTGCCATCGGGGAAAAGAGACAGGGTGTCTTGGGCAATGAGCAGTTCTTC. Translated, it gives CAIGEKRQGVLGNEQFF. This sequence joins TRBV10-3 and TRBJ2-1; 7 bases align to TRBD1. With 8 bases clipped from V and 6 bases from J, the junction kept 19 bases outside the gene matches. CDR1 and CDR2 (germline): ENHRY, SYGVKD. This CDR3 spans 17 amino acids.

This clone was picked up one time. This chain links TRBV2 with TRBJ1-4; D unclear. V was clipped by 8 bases and J by 2 bases, with 6 bases between them. The CDR3 spans 12 residues. Germline-derived CDR1 and CDR2 are SNHLY and FYNNEI. The CDR3 DNA is TGTGCCAGCCGTATGACTAATGAAAAACTGTTTTTT. Encoded protein: CASRMTNEKLFF.

The DNA of the CDR3 is TGCGCCAGCAGCTTGGCGGGGGCGTCTTATGGCTACACCTTC. It translates to CASSLAGASYGYTF. The chain combines TRBV5-1 with TRBJ1-2, with a tentative D call TRBD1 (6 bases). Germline CDR1 reads SGHRS; CDR2 reads YFSETQ. The CDR3 is 14 amino acids. Between the trimmed V and J ends, which lost 0 bases and 5 bases, there was a span of 11 bases.